This record concerns one T cell receptor (beta chain) sequence. Its antigen remains unidentified. This specimen comes from a study of cytomegalovirus exposure and HLA in healthy donors. General observations from the study: Later on, an analysis found that several of the most significant clusters appeared to be linked to common viral pathogens, which included parvovirus B19. An analysis was carried out at a later point. It showed that HLA-associated TCR beta chains were more clonally expanded than equally common non-associated chains. Researchers had no immune exposure information except CMV serostatus available.

Vbeta (60) and Jbeta (13) primers were used in the PCR. Assay used: immunoSEQ multiplex PCR; TCRdb lists only in-frame clones, some missing. The sample holds under 300,000 clones, roughly 81% seen once. Sampled while nominally healthy, donors likely had unrecorded immune exposures. The sequenced sample was PBMCs. The TCR comes from a woman aged 40 to 50 in good health and CMV-seropositive.

CDR3 residues: CASRSESGANVLTF. Written as DNA, the CDR3 is TGTGCCAGTAGGTCAGAATCTGGGGCCAACGTCCTGACTTTC. The V call is TRBV19, the J call TRBJ2-6; D not certain. The CDR3 has 14 residues. V lost 6 bases, J lost 1 base, and 7 bases lay in between. CDR1 and CDR2 from the germline V gene are LNHDA and SQIVND (reference sequence).